This TCR beta chain was recovered during a study of OX40 agonist ivuxolimab in advanced cancers. General study points: Expanded peripheral T-cell antigen specificity went undetermined. At 0.1 to 3.0 mg/kg and by week 6, CD4+ and CD8+ T cells in the blood had expanded clonally.

Concerning this clone itself: Its cognate antigen is unknown.

Losses at the gene ends were 8 bases for V and 5 bases for J; bases not matched to a gene: 8. This CDR3 is built from 14 residues. Profiling relied on immunoSEQ multiplex PCR, and the TCRdb table lists in-frame clones only, not all of them. The table has 80,000 or so clones, 85% to 90% seen once. The origin of this receptor is an adult with an advanced solid tumor such as melanoma, head and neck, liver or kidney cancer. The sample here was CD4+ or CD8+ T cells sorted from blood, taken in a trial of the OX40 agonist ivuxolimab. This rearrangement joins TRBV23-1 to TRBJ1-4; 7 nucleotides line up with TRBD1. TRBV23-1 is annotated as an ORF whose role is uncertain. The CDR3 coding sequence is TGCGCCAGCGGGGAGACAGGGACAAATGAAAAACTGTTTTTT. Its protein is CASGETGTNEKLFF.